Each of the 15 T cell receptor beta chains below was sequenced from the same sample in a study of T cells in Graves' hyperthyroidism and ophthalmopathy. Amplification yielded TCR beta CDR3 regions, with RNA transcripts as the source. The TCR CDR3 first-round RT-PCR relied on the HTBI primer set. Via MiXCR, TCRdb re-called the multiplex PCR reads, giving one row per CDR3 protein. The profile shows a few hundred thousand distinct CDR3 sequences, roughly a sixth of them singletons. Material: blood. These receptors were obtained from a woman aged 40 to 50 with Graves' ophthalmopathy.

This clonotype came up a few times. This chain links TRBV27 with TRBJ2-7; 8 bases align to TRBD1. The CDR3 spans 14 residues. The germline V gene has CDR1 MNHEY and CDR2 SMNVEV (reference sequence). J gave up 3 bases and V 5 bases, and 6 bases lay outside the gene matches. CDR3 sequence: CASSLGQGHYEQYF. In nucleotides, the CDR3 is TGTGCCAGCAGTCTCGGACAGGGACACTACGAGCAGTACTTC.

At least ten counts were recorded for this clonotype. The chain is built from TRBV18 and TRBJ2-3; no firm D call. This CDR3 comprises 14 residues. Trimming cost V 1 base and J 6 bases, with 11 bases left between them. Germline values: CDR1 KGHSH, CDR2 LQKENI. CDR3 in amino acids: CASSPLPDGDTQYF. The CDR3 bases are TGTGCCAGCTCACCACTTCCTGACGGGGATACGCAGTATTTT. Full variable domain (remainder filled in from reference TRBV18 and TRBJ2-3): NAGVMQNPRHLVRRRGQEARLRCSPMKGHSHVYWYRQLPEEGLKFMVYLQKENIIDESGMPKERFSAEFPKEGPSILRIQQVVRGDSAAYFCASSPLPDGDTQYFGPGTRLTVL.

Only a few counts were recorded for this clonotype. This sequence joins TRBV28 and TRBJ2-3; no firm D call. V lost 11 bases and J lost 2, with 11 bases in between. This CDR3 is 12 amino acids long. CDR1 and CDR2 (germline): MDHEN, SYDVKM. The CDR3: CASRAFTDTQYF. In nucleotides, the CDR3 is TGTGCCTCACGAGCGTTCACAGATACGCAGTATTTT.

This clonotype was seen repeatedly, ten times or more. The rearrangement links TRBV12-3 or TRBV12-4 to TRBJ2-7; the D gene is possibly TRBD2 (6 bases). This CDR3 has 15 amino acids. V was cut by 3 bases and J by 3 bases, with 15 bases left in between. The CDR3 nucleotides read TGTGCCAGCAGTTTCGGTGGGGCGGGGAACTACGAGCAGTACTTC. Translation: CASSFGGAGNYEQYF.

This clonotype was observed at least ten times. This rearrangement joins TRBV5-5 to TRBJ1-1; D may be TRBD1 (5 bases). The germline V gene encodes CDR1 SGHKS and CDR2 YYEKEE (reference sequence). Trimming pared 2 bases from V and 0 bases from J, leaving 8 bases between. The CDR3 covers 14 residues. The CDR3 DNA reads TGTGCCAGCAGCTTTGGGGGGATGAACACTGAAGCTTTCTTT. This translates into CASSFGGMNTEAFF.

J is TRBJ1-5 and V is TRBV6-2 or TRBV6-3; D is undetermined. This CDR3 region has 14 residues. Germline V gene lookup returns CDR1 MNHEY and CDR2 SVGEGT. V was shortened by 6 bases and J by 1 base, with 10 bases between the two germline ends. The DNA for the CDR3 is TGTGCCAGCAGCGGACTCAGCAGCAATCAGCCCCAGCATTTT. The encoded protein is CASSGLSSNQPQHF.

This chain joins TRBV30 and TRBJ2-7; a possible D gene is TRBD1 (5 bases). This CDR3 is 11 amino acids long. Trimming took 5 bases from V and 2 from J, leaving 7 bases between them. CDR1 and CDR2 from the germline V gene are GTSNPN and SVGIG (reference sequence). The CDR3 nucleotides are TGTGCCTGGGGACAAGCCTACGAGCAGTACTTC. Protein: CAWGQAYEQYF.

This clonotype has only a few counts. The CDR3 nucleotides read TGTGCCACCAGCAGAGACATTTCCTACGAGCAGTACTTC. It codes for CATSRDISYEQYF. V and J are TRBV15 and TRBJ2-7; D gene ambiguous. Between the trimmed V and J ends, which lost 0 bases and 1 base, there was a span of 4 bases. There are 13 residues in the CDR3. The V gene's germline CDR1 is LNHNV and CDR2 YYDKDF (reference sequence).

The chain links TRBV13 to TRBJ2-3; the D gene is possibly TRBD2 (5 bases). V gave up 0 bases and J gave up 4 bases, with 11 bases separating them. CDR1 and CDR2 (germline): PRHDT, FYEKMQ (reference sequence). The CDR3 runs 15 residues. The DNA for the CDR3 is TGTGCCAGCAGCTTAGGCCCAAATAGCGCAGATACGCAGTATTTT. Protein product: CASSLGPNSADTQYF.

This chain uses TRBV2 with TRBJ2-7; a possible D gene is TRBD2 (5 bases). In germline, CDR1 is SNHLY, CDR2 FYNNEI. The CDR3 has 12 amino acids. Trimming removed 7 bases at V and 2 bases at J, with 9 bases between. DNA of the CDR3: TGTGCCAGCATGGTCGGGGCCTACGAGCAGTACTTC. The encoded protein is CASMVGAYEQYF.

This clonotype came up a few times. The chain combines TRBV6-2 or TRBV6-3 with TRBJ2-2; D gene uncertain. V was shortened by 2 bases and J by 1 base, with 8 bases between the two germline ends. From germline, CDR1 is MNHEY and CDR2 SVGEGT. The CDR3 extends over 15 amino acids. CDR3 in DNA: TGTGCCAGCAGTTACCTGGCAGGGAACACCGGGGAGCTGTTTTTT. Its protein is CASSYLAGNTGELFF.

CDR3 in DNA: TGTGCCAGCCATAAGCCAGGGGGGGATTTACCCCTCCACTTT. Translation gives CASHKPGGDLPLHF. The rearrangement links TRBV6-2 or TRBV6-3 to TRBJ1-6, with 7 bases that match TRBD1. The V and J ends lost 8 bases and 12 bases, in that order; junction bases with no gene match: 13. The germline gives CDR1 MNHEY, CDR2 SVGEGT. CDR3 size: 14 residues.

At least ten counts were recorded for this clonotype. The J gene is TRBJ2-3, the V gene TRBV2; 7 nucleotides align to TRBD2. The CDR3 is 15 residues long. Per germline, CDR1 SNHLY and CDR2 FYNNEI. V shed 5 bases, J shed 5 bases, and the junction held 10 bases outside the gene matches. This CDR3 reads CASSYGGGGGDTQYF. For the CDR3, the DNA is TGTGCCAGCAGTTATGGTGGCGGGGGTGGAGATACGCAGTATTTT.

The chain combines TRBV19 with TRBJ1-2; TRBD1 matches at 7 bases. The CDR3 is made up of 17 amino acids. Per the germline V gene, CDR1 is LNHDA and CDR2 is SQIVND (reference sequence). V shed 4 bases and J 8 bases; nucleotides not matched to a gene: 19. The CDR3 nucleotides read TGTGCCAGTAGTACGGGTCTGGTTAGGCGACAGGGACGAGGCTACACCTTC. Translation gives CASSTGLVRRQGRGYTF.

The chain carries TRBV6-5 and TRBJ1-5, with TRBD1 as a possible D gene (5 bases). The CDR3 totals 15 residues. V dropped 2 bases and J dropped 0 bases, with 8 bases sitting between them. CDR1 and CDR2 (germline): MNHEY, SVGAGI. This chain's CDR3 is CASSYGANSNQPQHF. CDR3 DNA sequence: TGTGCCAGCAGTTACGGGGCGAATAGCAATCAGCCCCAGCATTTT.